This T cell receptor beta chain is drawn from a study of T-cell memory formation after mild COVID-19. Broader study findings: Second-wave clones that peaked on day 37 lacked confirmed SARS-CoV-2 specificity.

Regarding this clonotype: As yet, its antigen is unknown.

TCRdb redid the calling of the 5' RACE reads with MiXCR, one entry per CDR3 protein. The data hold some 350,000 distinct CDR3 sequences, with roughly 15% observed a single time. This CDR3 spans 15 amino acids. Germline V gene data show CDR1 as LGHNA and CDR2 as YNFKEQ. The germline V and J ends were trimmed by 6 bases and 3 bases, with 17 bases remaining between them. The chain employs TRBV4-2 and TRBJ1-1, with D possibly TRBD1 on 6 matching bases. The clonotype originates from a young man who had mild COVID-19 (a few samples of this study predate the infection). Cell type and time point are not known. Sequenced: PBMCs or a T cell subset sorted from them (not recorded which). The CDR3 sequence is CASRPVGGSDTEAFF. The CDR3 DNA is TGTGCCAGCAGACCTGTAGGGGGAAGTGACACTGAAGCTTTCTTT.